The present T cell receptor (beta chain) was sequenced within a study of T cell changes during pregnancy in multiple sclerosis. This table comes from immunoSEQ multiplex PCR, and its TCRdb copy is limited to in-frame clones, with some not included. The sample yields tens of thousands of clones, around 93% seen once. V lost 3 bases and J 5 bases, leaving 13 bases between the germline ends. This CDR3 is 14 amino acids long. Germline V CDR1 and CDR2: MDHEN, SYDVKM. This rearrangement joins TRBV28 to TRBJ1-2; the D gene is possibly TRBD1 (6 bases). Specimen: peripheral blood, collected after pregnancy. The sequence was obtained from a female donor with multiple sclerosis, enrolled in a pregnancy study. As DNA, the CDR3 is TGTGCCAGCAGTTTTTCCGACAGGACGTATGGCTACACCTTC. Its protein is CASSFSDRTYGYTF.